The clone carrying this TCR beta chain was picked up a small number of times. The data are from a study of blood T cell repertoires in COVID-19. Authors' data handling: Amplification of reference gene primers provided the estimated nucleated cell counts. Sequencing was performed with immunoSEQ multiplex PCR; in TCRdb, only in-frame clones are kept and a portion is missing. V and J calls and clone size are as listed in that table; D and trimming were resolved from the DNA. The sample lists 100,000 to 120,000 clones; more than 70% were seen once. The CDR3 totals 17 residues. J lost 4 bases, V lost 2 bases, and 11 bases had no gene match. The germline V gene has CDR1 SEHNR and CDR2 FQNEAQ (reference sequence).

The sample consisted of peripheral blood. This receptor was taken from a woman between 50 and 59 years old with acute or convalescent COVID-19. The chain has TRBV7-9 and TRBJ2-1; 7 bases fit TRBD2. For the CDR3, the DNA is TGTGCCAGCAGCTTACCCCAGCCTAGCGGAGCGTACAATGAGCAGTTCTTC. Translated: CASSLPQPSGAYNEQFF. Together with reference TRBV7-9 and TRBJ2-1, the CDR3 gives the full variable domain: DTGVSQNPRHKITKRGQNVTFRCDPISEHNRLYWYRQTLGQGPEFLTYFQNEAQLEKSRLLSDRFSAERPKGSFSTLEIQRTEQGDSAMYLCASSLPQPSGAYNEQFFGPGTRLTVL.